These 5 T cell receptor beta chains were sequenced from one sample in a study of blood T cell repertoires in COVID-19. Profiling relied on immunoSEQ multiplex PCR, and the TCRdb table lists in-frame clones only, not all of them. This sample has under 60,000 clones, with nearly 90% found just once. The specimen was peripheral blood. Receptors were obtained from a man aged 55 to 70 with acute or convalescent COVID-19.

The CDR3 here is CASSLAGILNSPLHF. CDR3 DNA: TGCGCCAGCAGCTTGGCGGGTATCCTAAATTCACCCCTCCACTTT. V is TRBV5-1 and J is TRBJ1-6; D gene ambiguous. V dropped 0 bases and J dropped 7 bases, with 11 bases sitting between them. CDR1 and CDR2 (germline): SGHRS, YFSETQ. This CDR3 contains 15 residues. The whole variable domain, filled in from reference TRBV5-1 and TRBJ1-6, reads KAGVTQTPRYLIKTRGQQVTLSCSPISGHRSVSWYQQTPGQGLQFLFEYFSETQRNKGNFPGRFSGRQFSNSRSEMNVSTLELGDSALYLCASSLAGILNSPLHFGNGTRLTVT.

CDR3 amino acids: CASSFASGQGYEQYF. The CDR3 DNA reads as TGCGCCAGCAGCTTTGCTTCGGGACAGGGGTACGAGCAGTACTTC. This chain connects TRBV5-1 to TRBJ2-7, with 10 bases identical to TRBD1. The V segment lost 2 bases and the J segment 4 bases; nucleotides outside the gene matches: 6. Germline CDR1 SGHRS, CDR2 YFSETQ. The CDR3 sequence is 15 residues long.

The chain has TRBV3-1 (or the pseudogene TRBV3-2) and TRBJ1-5; 8 positions agree with TRBD1. Trimming cost V 1 base and J 11 bases; bases outside gene matches: 1. CDR1 is LGHDT and CDR2 is YNNKEL in the germline V gene (reference sequence). The CDR3 consists of 12 residues. CDR3 residues: CASSQGDRTQHF. In DNA form, the CDR3 reads TGTGCCAGCAGCCAAGGGGACAGGACCCAGCATTTT.

The chain uses TRBV24-1 and TRBJ2-1, with 7 positions matching TRBD1. J lost 6 bases, V lost 9 bases, and 4 bases had no gene match. Germline V lookup: CDR1 KGHDR, CDR2 SFDVKD. The CDR3 runs to 12 residues. CDR3 DNA: TGTGCCACCGGGCCAGGGGGCAATGAGCAGTTCTTC. Residues: CATGPGGNEQFF.

The V and J genes are TRBV5-6 and TRBJ2-4, with 7 bases lining up with TRBD2. The CDR3 totals 15 residues. Germline CDR1 and CDR2: SGHDT and YYEEEE. V trimming: 2 bases; J trimming: 6 bases; junction bases outside the gene matches: 8. The CDR3 region has the DNA TGTGCCAGCAGCTTCTACCGTCCGGGGGGAAACATTCAGTACTTC. Its translation: CASSFYRPGGNIQYF. The full variable domain, completed using reference TRBV5-6 and TRBJ2-4, is DAGVTQSPTHLIKTRGQQVTLRCSPKSGHDTVSWYQQALGQGPQFIFQYYEEEERQRGNFPDRFSGHQFPNYSSELNVNALLLGDSALYLCASSFYRPGGNIQYFGAGTRLSVL.